These 14 T cell receptor beta chains originate from one sample sequenced in a study of shared clonotypes between healthy human individuals (dated by TCRdb to the early 2020s). The receptor library was made with the immunoSEQ multiplex PCR assay. TCRdb holds this immuneACCESS table with in-frame rearrangements only. Some clones are missing; in checked studies, unresolved V genes explain under half, and the rest has no known cause. The sample yields under 1,900,000 clones; about 98.5% were counted once. Approximately 0.38% of the sample is taken by the ten largest. The sequencing sample was made of naive CD4+ T cells sorted from blood. Taken with the paper, the label for cell subset or site translates to: CD45RA+ positively selected. These receptors were obtained from a man under 40 in good health.

This chain joins TRBV2 and TRBJ2-7, with D perhaps TRBD2 (5 bases). Trimming left V 8 bases short and J 5 bases short, with 13 bases between. The CDR3 consists of 12 residues. Germline V CDR1 and CDR2: SNHLY, FYNNEI. The CDR3, as DNA: TGTGCCAGCGGAGACTATGGGGACGAGCAGTACTTC. The encoded protein is CASGDYGDEQYF.

The rearrangement links TRBV9 to TRBJ2-7; D is perhaps TRBD1 (6 bases). CDR3 length equals 15 residues. V lost 4 bases, J lost 3 bases, and 17 bases lay in between. The germline V gene has CDR1 SGDLS and CDR2 YYNGEE. The CDR3 sequence: CASSPVGDRLYEQYF. CDR3 nucleotide sequence: TGTGCCAGCAGCCCTGTGGGTGACAGGCTCTACGAGCAGTACTTC. Filled out from reference TRBV9 and TRBJ2-7, the complete variable domain reads DSGVTQTPKHLITATGQRVTLRCSPRSGDLSVYWYQQSLDQGLQFLIQYYNGEERAKGNILERFSAQQFPDLHSELNLSSLELGDSALYFCASSPVGDRLYEQYFGPGTRLTVT.

The chain employs TRBV19 and TRBJ1-5; 10 bases are a match to TRBD1. This CDR3 spans 19 amino acids. The V and J ends lost 3 bases and 7 bases, in that order; junction bases with no gene match: 18. Germline assignment: CDR1 LNHDA and CDR2 SQIVND (reference sequence). The CDR3 coding sequence is TGTGCCAGTAGTATCCTTGGGGGACGACAGGGGGCCCTCAAGCAGCCCCAGCATTTT. Protein product: CASSILGGRQGALKQPQHF.

The chain uses TRBV30 and TRBJ1-3; D is unresolved. V was clipped by 4 bases and J by 0 bases, with 10 bases between them. The CDR3 runs to 14 residues. Germline CDR1 and CDR2: GTSNPN and SVGIG (reference sequence). CDR3 sequence (DNA): TGTGCCTGGACCGCCCGATACTCTGGAAACACCATATATTTT. It translates to CAWTARYSGNTIYF.

About this clone: The same CDR3 arises from other DNA sequences in this sample as well. CDR3 loop: CASSSLRGDTEAFF. The CDR3, as DNA: TGCGCCAGCAGCTCCCTCAGGGGGGACACTGAAGCTTTCTTT. V gene TRBV5-1 combines with J gene TRBJ1-1; TRBD1 agrees at 7 bases. Trimming took 3 bases from V and 3 from J; bases not matched to a gene: 5. Germline V gives CDR1 SGHRS, CDR2 YFSETQ. The CDR3 loop spans 14 amino acids.

The J gene is TRBJ2-7, the V gene TRBV14, with D maybe TRBD1 (6 bases). Germline V gene data show CDR1 as SGHDN and CDR2 as FVKESK. This CDR3 spans 15 amino acids. V shed 1 base and J shed 2 bases, with 12 bases lying between them. CDR3 coding DNA: TGTGCCAGCAGCCAAGCGTCAGGGGTGCCCTACGAGCAGTACTTC. Protein sequence: CASSQASGVPYEQYF.

The V and J genes are TRBV9 and TRBJ1-4; a possible D gene is TRBD1 (5 bases). The CDR3 length is 14 residues. V gave up 1 base and J gave up 5 bases, with 9 bases separating them. Germline V gene lookup returns CDR1 SGDLS and CDR2 YYNGEE. The CDR3 spells CASSVNGGNEKLFF. The CDR3, as DNA: TGTGCCAGCAGCGTAAACGGGGGGAATGAAAAACTGTTTTTT.

The CDR3 region has the DNA TGTGCCAGCAGTGACGGTGGCAATCAGCCCCAGCATTTT. It translates to CASSDGGNQPQHF. This chain joins TRBV2 and TRBJ1-5; D is undetermined. V lost 3 bases, J lost 2 bases, and 5 bases lay in between. The CDR3 is 13 amino acids. CDR1 SNHLY and CDR2 FYNNEI come from the germline V gene. Full variable domain (rest looked up from reference TRBV2 and TRBJ1-5): EPEVTQTPSHQVTQMGQEVILRCVPISNHLYFYWYRQILGQKVEFLVSFYNNEISEKSEIFDDQFSVERPDGSNFTLKIRSTKLEDSAMYFCASSDGGNQPQHFGDGTRLSIL.

J is TRBJ1-3 and V is TRBV5-5, with D uncertain. The germline gives CDR1 SGHKS, CDR2 YYEKEE (reference sequence). The CDR3 has 12 amino acids. V lost 7 bases to trimming and J lost 0 bases, with 5 bases between them. The CDR3 sequence: CASSLSGNTIYF. Written as DNA, the CDR3 is TGTGCCAGCTCCCTCTCTGGAAACACCATATATTTT.

J is TRBJ2-1 and V is TRBV7-9; D remains unclear. CDR1 and CDR2 from the germline V gene are SEHNR and FQNEAQ (reference sequence). CDR3 size: 13 residues. V was pared by 11 bases and J by 6 bases, with 17 bases between. CDR3 amino acids: CAVHNGGRNEQFF. The CDR3 DNA is TGTGCCGTCCACAACGGTGGGCGCAATGAGCAGTTCTTC.

V gene TRBV4-2 combines with J gene TRBJ2-7; the match to TRBD1 covers 8 bases. V dropped 4 bases and J dropped 3; count of bases not matched to a gene: 2. The CDR3 spans 13 residues. Germline loops: CDR1 LGHNA, CDR2 YNFKEQ. The CDR3 region is CASSLGQGYEQYF. The CDR3 coding sequence is TGTGCCAGCAGCCTCGGACAGGGCTACGAGCAGTACTTC.

This clone was found once. V gene TRBV25-1 combines with J gene TRBJ1-3, with D unclear. Germline-derived CDR1 and CDR2 are MGHDK and SYGVNS. The CDR3 sequence is 15 residues long. Deletions cut 1 base from V and 4 bases from J, with 11 bases between. The CDR3 nucleotides are TGTGCCAGCAGTGAATCCAGAACGGCAGGAAACACCATATATTTT. It is translated as CASSESRTAGNTIYF.

The rearrangement uses TRBV28 and TRBJ1-2; 11 bases fit TRBD1. V lost 4 bases to trimming and J lost 6 bases; unmatched junction nucleotides: 10. The CDR3 covers 16 residues. The germline CDR1 and CDR2 sequences are MDHEN and SYDVKM. Here the CDR3 reads CASSSLVDRGRDGYTF. The CDR3 bases are TGTGCCAGCAGTTCCCTTGTGGACAGGGGGCGCGATGGCTACACCTTC.

This clone was seen only once. The V and J genes are TRBV7-8 and TRBJ2-1; a weak D match, TRBD1 (5 bases). In germline, CDR1 is SGHVS, CDR2 FQNEAQ. Trimming removed 5 bases from V and 0 bases from J, with 14 bases in between. This CDR3 comprises 16 residues. In DNA form, the CDR3 reads TGTGCCAGCAGCCCGGAAAGGGGTAGCTCCTACAATGAGCAGTTCTTC. It specifies CASSPERGSSYNEQFF.